The clone carrying this T cell receptor (beta chain) was detected once. The antigen remains unidentified. This specimen comes from a study of blood T cells in healthy people across ages. Regarding the study as a whole: What prevented conclusive comparison of naive and antigen-experienced cells was that PBMCs were unsorted. The study found more naive CD4+ cells and higher diversity in long-lived than aged donors.

Isolating PBMCs gave at least 6.5 million of these cells per sample. Each sample yielded at least 5 micrograms of PBMC total RNA. The second PCR ran about 6 to 11 cycles with a sample-barcoded 5' primer and J-beta primers. TCRdb re-analysed the 5' RACE reads in MiXCR, keeping a single row per CDR3 protein. Counted here are roughly 700,000 distinct CDR3 sequences, about 52% occurring once; the ten biggest clones make up under 35%. The CDR3 spans 13 residues. V was pared by 4 bases and J by 7 bases, with 13 bases between. Germline V gives CDR1 LNHDA, CDR2 SQIVND (reference sequence). The chain carries TRBV19 and TRBJ1-2; D is possibly TRBD1 (6 bases). Input material: blood. The TCR was taken from a woman aged 60 to 75 in good health. CDR3 DNA sequence: TGTGCCAGTAGTACCCGAACAGGGTCTGGCTACACCTTC. It is translated as CASSTRTGSGYTF.